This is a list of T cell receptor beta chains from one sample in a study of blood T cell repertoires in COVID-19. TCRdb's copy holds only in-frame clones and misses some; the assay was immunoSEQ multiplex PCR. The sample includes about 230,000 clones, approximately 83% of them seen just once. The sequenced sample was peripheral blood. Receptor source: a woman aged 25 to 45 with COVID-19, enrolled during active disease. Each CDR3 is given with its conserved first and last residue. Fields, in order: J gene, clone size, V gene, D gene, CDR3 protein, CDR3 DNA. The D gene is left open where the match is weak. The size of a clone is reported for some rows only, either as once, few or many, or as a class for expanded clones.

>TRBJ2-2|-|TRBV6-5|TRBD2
CASSYSSGSSTGELFF
TGTGCCAGCAGTTACTCGAGCGGGAGCAGCACCGGGGAGCTGTTTTTT
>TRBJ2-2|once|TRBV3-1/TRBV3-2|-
CASSQGNGENRGGELFF
TGTGCCAGCAGCCAAGGGAATGGGGAGAACCGAGGCGGGGAGCTGTTTTTT
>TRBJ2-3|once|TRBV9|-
CASSVVAGLGDTQYF
TGTGCCAGCAGCGTAGTTGCGGGTTTGGGAGATACGCAGTATTTT
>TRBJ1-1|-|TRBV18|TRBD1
CASSDRGNTEAFF
TGTGCCAGCTCGGACAGGGGAAACACTGAAGCTTTCTTT
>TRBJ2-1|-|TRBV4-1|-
CASSPGGGGGYNEQFF
TGCGCCAGCAGCCCAGGGGGCGGGGGTGGTTACAATGAGCAGTTCTTC
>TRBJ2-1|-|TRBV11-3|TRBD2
CASSLGGLAGGAYEQFF
TGTGCCAGCAGCTTAGGAGGTCTAGCGGGGGGGGCTTATGAGCAGTTCTTC
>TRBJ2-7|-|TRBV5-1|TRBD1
CASRPDRGAYEQYF
TGCGCCAGCAGGCCGGACAGGGGGGCCTACGAGCAGTACTTC
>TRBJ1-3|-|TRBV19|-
CASREDRPSSGNTIYF
TGTGCCAGTAGGGAGGACAGACCGAGCTCTGGAAACACCATATATTTT
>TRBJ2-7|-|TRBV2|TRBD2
CASRRLPSGGRGEQYF
TGTGCCAGCAGGCGGCTTCCTAGCGGGGGAAGAGGAGAGCAGTACTTC
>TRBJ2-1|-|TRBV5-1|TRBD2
CASSLLRLADNEQFF
TGCGCCAGCAGCTTGCTGCGACTAGCGGACAATGAGCAGTTCTTC
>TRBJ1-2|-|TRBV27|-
CASTGTFNYGYTF
TGTGCCAGCACAGGAACATTCAACTATGGCTACACCTTC
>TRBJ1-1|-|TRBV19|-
CASSPRLGVNTEAFF
TGTGCCAGTAGTCCCCGCCTGGGAGTGAACACTGAAGCTTTCTTT
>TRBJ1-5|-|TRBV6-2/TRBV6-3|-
CASSPLNTDQPQHF
TGTGCCAGCAGCCCACTCAACACAGATCAGCCCCAGCATTTT
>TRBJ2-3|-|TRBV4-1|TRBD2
CASSQESSGTRQYF
TGCGCCAGCAGCCAAGAATCATCCGGGACTAGACAGTATTTT
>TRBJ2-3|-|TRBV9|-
CASSVDPSGIITDTQYF
TGTGCCAGCAGCGTAGATCCCTCAGGGATTATCACAGATACGCAGTATTTT
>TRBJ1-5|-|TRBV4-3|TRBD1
CASSQDFNRDSSNQPQHF
TGCGCCAGCAGCCAAGATTTTAATAGGGACAGTAGCAATCAGCCCCAGCATTTT
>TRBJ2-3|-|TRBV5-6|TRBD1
CASSPQTGTADTQYF
TGTGCCAGCAGCCCCCAGACAGGGACGGCAGATACGCAGTATTTT
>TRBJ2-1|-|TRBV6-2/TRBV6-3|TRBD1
CASSPVGQGVFLYNEQFF
TGTGCCAGCAGTCCGGTTGGACAGGGGGTTTTCCTTTACAATGAGCAGTTCTTC
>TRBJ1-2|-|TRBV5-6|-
CASSLATGRGRVVYTF
TGTGCCAGCAGCTTGGCCACGGGCAGGGGACGGGTTGTCTACACCTTC
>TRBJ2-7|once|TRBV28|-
CASSWAGSYSYEQYF
TGTGCCAGCAGTTGGGCCGGCAGCTACTCCTACGAGCAGTACTTC
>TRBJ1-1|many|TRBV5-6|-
CASSGEGSVMNTEAFF
TGTGCCAGCAGTGGGGAGGGCTCCGTTATGAACACTGAAGCTTTCTTT
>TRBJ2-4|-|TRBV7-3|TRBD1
CASSLKGGGDRDIQYF
TGTGCCAGCAGCTTAAAGGGTGGGGGAGACAGGGACATTCAGTACTTC
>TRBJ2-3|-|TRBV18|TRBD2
CASPVAGGSTDTQYF
TGTGCCAGCCCAGTAGCGGGGGGGAGCACAGATACGCAGTATTTT
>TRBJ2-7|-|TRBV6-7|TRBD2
CASSYSGEKAGTSGTYEQYF
TGTGCCAGCAGTTACTCAGGCGAAAAGGCCGGGACTAGCGGCACCTACGAGCAGTACTTC
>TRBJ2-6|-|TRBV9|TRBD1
CASSNRDRESSGANVLTF
TGTGCCAGCAGCAACCGGGACAGGGAGAGCTCTGGGGCCAACGTCCTGACTTTC
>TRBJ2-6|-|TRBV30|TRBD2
CAWSLGGAGANVLTF
TGTGCCTGGAGTCTGGGGGGGGCTGGGGCCAACGTCCTGACTTTC
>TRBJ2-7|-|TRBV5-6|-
CASSLYGKGGHEQYF
TGTGCCAGCAGCTTGTACGGGAAGGGCGGGCACGAGCAGTACTTC
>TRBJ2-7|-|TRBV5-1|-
CASSLDGQTYEQYF
TGCGCCAGCAGCTTGGACGGACAGACCTACGAGCAGTACTTC
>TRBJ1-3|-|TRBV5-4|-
CASSFPLGASGNTIYF
TGTGCCAGCAGCTTCCCTCTAGGGGCCTCTGGAAACACCATATATTTT
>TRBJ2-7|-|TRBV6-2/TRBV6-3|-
CASSYGDTTYEQYF
TGTGCCAGCAGTTACGGTGACACCACCTACGAGCAGTACTTC
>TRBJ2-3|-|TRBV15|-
CATSRDYRGGDTQYF
TGTGCCACCAGCAGAGATTACCGGGGTGGGGATACGCAGTATTTT
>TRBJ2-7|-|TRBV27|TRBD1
CASTPMTGTGAAYEQYF
TGTGCCAGCACCCCGATGACCGGGACAGGGGCCGCCTACGAGCAGTACTTC
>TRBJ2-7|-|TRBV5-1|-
CASSQDRSSTYEQYF
TGCGCCAGCAGCCAGGATAGGTCGTCGACCTACGAGCAGTACTTC
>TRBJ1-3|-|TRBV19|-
CASSIIRGDTIYF
TGTGCCAGTAGTATAATCCGGGGTGACACCATATATTTT
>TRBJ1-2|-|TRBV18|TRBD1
CASSADRGDGYTF
TGTGCCAGCTCAGCGGACAGGGGCGATGGCTACACCTTC
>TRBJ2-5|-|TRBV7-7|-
CASSLNSGVQETQYF
TGTGCCAGCAGCTTGAATAGCGGAGTCCAAGAGACCCAGTACTTC
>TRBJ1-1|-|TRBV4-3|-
CASSQEVRTEAFF
TGCGCCAGCAGCCAAGAGGTGAGGACTGAAGCTTTCTTT
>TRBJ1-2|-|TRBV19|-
CASSTQTGPTYYGYTF
TGTGCCAGTAGTACCCAGACAGGACCCACGTACTATGGCTACACCTTC
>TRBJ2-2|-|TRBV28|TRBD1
CASSTGTGAWTGELFF
TGTGCCAGCAGTACAGGGACAGGGGCGTGGACCGGGGAGCTGTTTTTT
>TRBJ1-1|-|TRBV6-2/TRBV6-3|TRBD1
CASSNMDRASMNTEAFF
TGTGCCAGCAGCAACATGGACAGGGCCAGCATGAACACTGAAGCTTTCTTT
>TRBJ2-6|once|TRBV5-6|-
CASSFFPGWTGANVLTF
TGTGCCAGCAGCTTTTTTCCAGGGTGGACCGGGGCCAACGTCCTGACTTTC
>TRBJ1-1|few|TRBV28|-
CASSLGQGRSTEAFF
TGTGCCAGCAGTTTGGGGCAGGGAAGGAGCACTGAAGCTTTCTTT
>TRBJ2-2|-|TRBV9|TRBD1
CASSVGGQVFPTGELFF
TGTGCCAGCAGCGTAGGGGGACAGGTCTTCCCCACCGGGGAGCTGTTTTTT
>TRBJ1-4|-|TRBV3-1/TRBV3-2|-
CASSQGASIIF
TGTGCCAGCAGCCAAGGGGCCTCGATAATTTTT
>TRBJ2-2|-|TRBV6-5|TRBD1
CASSHSGQGNTGELFF
TGTGCCAGCAGTCACTCCGGACAGGGGAACACCGGGGAGCTGTTTTTT
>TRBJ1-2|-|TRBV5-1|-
CASSLEGALPFNYGYTF
TGCGCCAGCAGCTTGGAAGGGGCTCTCCCCTTTAACTATGGCTACACCTTC
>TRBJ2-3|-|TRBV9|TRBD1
CASSPRGQGDTDTQYF
TGTGCCAGCAGCCCCCGAGGACAGGGGGACACAGATACGCAGTATTTT
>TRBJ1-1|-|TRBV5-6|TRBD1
CASSYRDRVVGTEAFF
TGTGCCAGCAGCTACCGGGACAGGGTAGTAGGCACTGAAGCTTTCTTT
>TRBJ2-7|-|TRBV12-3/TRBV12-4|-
CASRYRVSYEQYF
TGTGCCAGCAGATACCGGGTATCCTACGAGCAGTACTTC
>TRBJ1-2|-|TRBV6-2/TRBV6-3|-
CASSSGHRDGYTF
TGTGCCAGCAGTTCGGGACACCGCGATGGCTACACCTTC
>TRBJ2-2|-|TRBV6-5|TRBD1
CASKGTGDTGELFF
TGTGCCAGCAAAGGGACAGGGGACACCGGGGAGCTGTTTTTT
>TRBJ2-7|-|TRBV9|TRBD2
CASSVAGKTTSGKYEQYF
TGTGCCAGCAGCGTAGCGGGCAAAACGACTAGCGGGAAATACGAGCAGTACTTC
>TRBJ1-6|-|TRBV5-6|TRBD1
CASRYGQGFDSPLHF
TGTGCCAGCAGATACGGACAGGGGTTCGACTCACCCCTCCACTTT
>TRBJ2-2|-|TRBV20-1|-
CSASFSGTGELFF
TGCAGTGCTAGTTTTTCGGGTACCGGGGAGCTGTTTTTT